Reported below is one T cell receptor (beta chain). This entry comes from a study of blood T cell repertoires in COVID-19. Study-wide context: Acute and convalescent COVID-19 specimens originated in the United States, Italy and Spain.

V lost 6 bases, J lost 2 bases, and 4 bases stayed unmatched. The germline V gene encodes CDR1 MNHEY and CDR2 SVGAGI. The CDR3 contains 14 residues. Method: immunoSEQ multiplex PCR; TCRdb's copy keeps in-frame clones and lacks some. Here the sample spans around 140,000 clones, about 80% being singletons. The V gene is TRBV6-5, the J gene TRBJ2-3, with 8 bases matching TRBD2. The sequence derives from a man aged 35-49 years with acute COVID-19. The specimen sequenced was PBMCs or T cells enriched from blood (not recorded which). The CDR3 protein is CASSVAGYTDTQYF. The CDR3 nucleotides are TGTGCCAGCAGCGTAGCGGGGTACACAGATACGCAGTATTTT.